These 24 T cell receptor beta chains share one sample of origin, sequenced in a study of molecular identifiers for immune sequencing clone quantification. TCRdb itself ran the PCR reads through MiXCR, one entry per CDR3 protein. In the table there are about 640,000 distinct CDR3 sequences, 15% to 20% of which are singletons. Material: naive CD8+ T cells from blood, with Jurkat cell RNA spiked in. Sample subset: FACS-sorted CD8+CD4-CCR7+CD45RA+ naive T cells. The receptors were gathered from a human donor in good health. Some libraries in this study had Jurkat cell RNA spiked in.

This clonotype was seen repeatedly, ten times or more. The J gene is TRBJ2-3, the V gene TRBV27; D is ambiguous. The CDR3 runs to 13 residues. The germline V and J ends were trimmed by 0 bases and 4 bases, with 5 bases remaining between them. The germline V gene has CDR1 MNHEY and CDR2 SMNVEV (reference sequence). CDR3 nucleotide sequence: TGTGCCAGCAGTTTATCTCTCGCAGATACGCAGTATTTT. This codes for CASSLSLADTQYF.

This clonotype was observed many times. The chain combines TRBV29-1 with TRBJ2-3; D ambiguous. Trimming pared 4 bases from V and 7 bases from J, leaving 6 bases between. The CDR3 spans 10 residues. Germline assignment: CDR1 SQVTM and CDR2 ANQGSEA. The CDR3 reads CSVVAYTQYF. As DNA, the CDR3 is TGCAGCGTTGTGGCGTATACGCAGTATTTT.

This clonotype came up many times. The chain has TRBV5-5 and TRBJ1-1; 9 nucleotides line up with TRBD1. Germline V lookup: CDR1 SGHKS, CDR2 YYEKEE (reference sequence). The CDR3 has 15 amino acids. The junction had 8 bases not matched to a gene; V was cut back by 3 bases and J by 5 bases. The CDR3 nucleotides are TGTGCCAGCAGCTGGTCCGCACAGGGGGCAACTGAAGCTTTCTTT. Protein product: CASSWSAQGATEAFF.

This clonotype was seen many times. The chain uses TRBV6-2 or TRBV6-3 and TRBJ2-3; D not resolved. V was shortened by 7 bases and J by 4 bases, with 6 bases between the two germline ends. The CDR3 contains 11 residues. CDR1 and CDR2 from the germline V gene are MNHEY and SVGEGT. As DNA, the CDR3 is TGTGCCAGCACTAGTGCAGATACGCAGTATTTT. Translation: CASTSADTQYF.

The V and J genes are TRBV9 and TRBJ2-7; D may match TRBD1 or TRBD2 (5 bases each). The CDR3 is 15 residues long. Trimming stripped 7 bases from V and 4 bases from J, with 21 bases between. Germline V lookup: CDR1 SGDLS, CDR2 YYNGEE. In DNA, the CDR3 is TGTGCCAGCGGCGCTACCGGGACGGACCAGTACGAGCAGTACTTC. Encoded protein: CASGATGTDQYEQYF. The full variable domain, rest sourced from reference TRBV9 and TRBJ2-7, is DSGVTQTPKHLITATGQRVTLRCSPRSGDLSVYWYQQSLDQGLQFLIQYYNGEERAKGNILERFSAQQFPDLHSELNLSSLELGDSALYFCASGATGTDQYEQYFGPGTRLTVT.

Only a few counts were recorded for this clonotype. The chain links TRBV4-1 to TRBJ2-3; TRBD2 aligns across 8 bases. V lost 4 bases and J lost 4; bases outside the gene matches: 16. The CDR3 is 18 amino acids. Germline loops: CDR1 MGHRA, CDR2 YSYEKL. CDR3 in DNA: TGCGCCAGCAGCCCTAATGCGAGGACTAGCAGGGACCCAGATACGCAGTATTTT. Translated: CASSPNARTSRDPDTQYF.

This clonotype was observed many times. The V call is TRBV5-6, the J call TRBJ2-7; the D is unclear. Trimming shortened V by 2 bases and J by 2 bases, and 23 bases separated the two germline ends. CDR1 is SGHDT and CDR2 is YYEEEE in the germline V gene. The CDR3 runs to 18 residues. Here the CDR3 DNA reads TGTGCCAGCAGCTTAGAATTGGGTGCGGTGGTTAGACCCTACGAGCAGTACTTC. Translation: CASSLELGAVVRPYEQYF.

This clonotype has more than one count but fewer than ten. The rearrangement uses TRBV6-5 and TRBJ2-1; D is possibly TRBD1 or TRBD2 (5 bases each). Germline loops: CDR1 MNHEY, CDR2 SVGAGI. This CDR3 is 16 amino acids long. The ends were cut back, 0 bases at V and 7 bases at J, with 16 bases in the middle. CDR3 region: CASSYSPGPGRNEQFF. The CDR3 DNA reads as TGTGCCAGCAGTTACTCGCCGGGACCCGGTAGGAATGAGCAGTTCTTC.

Regarding this clonotype: A much larger clone sits a single nucleotide away, making a read error possible. Likely a read error: the CDR3 ends without its conserved phenylalanine or tryptophan. CDR3 loop: CASSLNGYYEQYL. CDR3 DNA sequence: TGTGCCAGCAGCTTAAACGGGTACTACGAGCAGTACCTC. The rearrangement links TRBV7-6 to TRBJ2-7; D is unresolved. The CDR3 totals 13 residues. The germline V gene has CDR1 SGHVS and CDR2 FNYEAQ. The V gene lost 2 bases and the J gene lost 3 bases, with 8 bases spanning the gap.

The rearrangement links TRBV13 to TRBJ1-1; D is unclear. Germline V gives CDR1 PRHDT, CDR2 FYEKMQ (reference sequence). V was pared by 5 bases and J by 1 base, with 14 bases between. The CDR3 is made up of 15 amino acids. The CDR3 DNA reads TGTGCCAGCAGCAAGTACAGAGGGTCGAACACTGAAGCTTTCTTT. Protein: CASSKYRGSNTEAFF.

This clonotype occurred many times. The chain employs TRBV28 and TRBJ2-7; D is uncertain. CDR1 and CDR2 from the germline V gene are MDHEN and SYDVKM. Trimming pared 3 bases from V and 0 bases from J, leaving 9 bases between. CDR3 length: 14 amino acids. CDR3 region: CASSFMWSSYEQYF. The CDR3 DNA is TGTGCCAGCAGTTTTATGTGGAGCTCCTACGAGCAGTACTTC.

As concerns this clonotype: Just one base apart from a much larger clone, this may be a read error. The chain is built from TRBV4-3 and TRBJ2-7; D is unresolved. The CDR3 consists of 13 residues. Germline V gene data show CDR1 as LGHNA and CDR2 as YSLEER. CDR3 nucleotides: TGCGCCAGCAGCCAGGCCCCCGGCTACGAGCAGCACTTC. This sequence encodes CASSQAPGYEQHF.

Of note for this clonotype: This may come from a read error, since a much larger clone is one base off. The chain links TRBV4-3 to TRBJ2-1; the match to TRBD1 covers 7 bases. V lost 2 bases, J lost 8 bases, and 6 bases stayed unmatched. The V gene's germline CDR1 is LGHNA and CDR2 YSLEER. CDR3 size: 14 residues. CDR3 protein: CASSQSTGDDEQFF. For the CDR3, the DNA is TGCGCCAGCAGCCAATCTACAGGGGACGATGAGCAGTTCTTC.

CDR3 protein: CASSPLAGGSATGELFF. For the CDR3, the DNA is TGTGCCAGCAGCCCACTAGCGGGGGGGTCCGCCACCGGGGAGCTGTTTTTT. The chain links TRBV2 to TRBJ2-2; 13 bases fit TRBD2. The CDR3 is 17 amino acids. Germline trimming cut 6 bases from V and 4 bases from J; bases unmatched to any gene: 8. Germline CDR1 is SNHLY and CDR2 is FYNNEI.

Turning to this clonotype: This may come from a read error, since a much larger clone is one base off. The rearrangement uses TRBV9 and TRBJ2-7; a weak D match, TRBD1 (6 bases). CDR1 is SGDLS, CDR2 YYNGEE, per germline. This CDR3 contains 15 residues. V was shortened by 4 bases and J by 4 bases, with 18 bases between the two germline ends. As DNA, the CDR3 is TGTGCCAGCAGCACCTCAGGGGCCCTTACTTACGAGCAGTACTTC. This sequence encodes CASSTSGALTYEQYF. Together with reference TRBV9 and TRBJ2-7, the CDR3 gives the full variable domain: DSGVTQTPKHLITATGQRVTLRCSPRSGDLSVYWYQQSLDQGLQFLIQYYNGEERAKGNILERFSAQQFPDLHSELNLSSLELGDSALYFCASSTSGALTYEQYFGPGTRLTVT.

This clonotype was seen repeatedly, ten times or more. This chain connects TRBV14 to TRBJ2-7; perhaps TRBD1 as D (6 bases). This CDR3 contains 13 residues. The germline V gene encodes CDR1 SGHDN and CDR2 FVKESK. Trimming took 4 bases from V and 6 from J, leaving 13 bases between them. CDR3 region: CASSPQGYGEQYF. CDR3 coding DNA: TGTGCCAGCAGCCCACAGGGTTACGGCGAGCAGTACTTC. Filled out from reference TRBV14 and TRBJ2-7, the complete variable domain reads EAGVTQFPSHSVIEKGQTVTLRCDPISGHDNLYWYRRVMGKEIKFLLHFVKESKQDESGMPNNRFLAERTGGTYSTLKVQPAELEDSGVYFCASSPQGYGEQYFGPGTRLTVT.

This clonotype was detected only a few times. The chain employs TRBV6-6 and TRBJ1-5, with D possibly being TRBD1 (6 bases). The V end lost 2 bases, the J end lost 4 bases, and 12 bases lay between the germline ends. Germline values: CDR1 MNHNY, CDR2 SVGAGI (reference sequence). The length of the CDR3 is 15 residues. CDR3 sequence reads: CASSYQTGTNQPQHF. Written as DNA, the CDR3 is TGTGCCAGCAGTTACCAAACAGGGACAAATCAGCCCCAGCATTTT.

As concerns this clonotype: The junction does not match germline at one end; this may be a read error. The rearrangement links TRBV14 to TRBJ2-3; D ambiguous. The CDR3 consists of 13 residues. The germline V gene encodes CDR1 SGHDN and CDR2 FVKESK. CDR3 sequence reads: CASSPASTDTQCF. DNA of the CDR3: TGTGCCAGCTCCCCCGCTAGTACAGATACGCAGTGTTTT.

This clonotype was detected ten times or more. The V and J genes are TRBV5-6 and TRBJ2-6, with D possibly being TRBD2 (5 bases). The V end lost 0 bases, the J end lost 0 bases, and 13 bases lay between the germline ends. From germline, CDR1 is SGHDT and CDR2 YYEEEE. This CDR3 spans 18 amino acids. This chain's CDR3 is CASSLAWESYSGANVLTF. Written as DNA, the CDR3 is TGTGCCAGCAGCTTGGCCTGGGAGTCCTACTCTGGGGCCAACGTCCTGACTTTC.

This clonotype was picked up many times. The V call is TRBV9, the J call TRBJ1-1; D is unclear. CDR1 and CDR2 (germline): SGDLS, YYNGEE. The V and J ends lost 7 bases and 5 bases respectively, with 18 bases between them. This CDR3 has 14 amino acids. The CDR3 DNA sequence: TGTGCCAGCGAGCTCTTACTTTATGGGACTGAAGCTTTCTTT. This translates into CASELLLYGTEAFF.

This clonotype was observed many times. The chain has TRBV30 and TRBJ2-1; no clear D. The CDR3 is 11 residues long. Trimming took off 2 bases at V and 10 bases at J, with 9 bases between the two ends. CDR1 GTSNPN and CDR2 SVGIG come from the germline V gene (reference sequence). This CDR3 reads CAWSNGGEQFF. In DNA form, the CDR3 reads TGTGCCTGGAGTAACGGCGGAGAGCAGTTCTTC.

This clonotype was detected a few times. V gene TRBV19 combines with J gene TRBJ2-3; 7 bases match TRBD1. The length of the CDR3 is 17 residues. Looked up from germline, CDR1 is LNHDA and CDR2 is SQIVND (reference sequence). Trimming took 6 bases from V and 2 from J; bases not matched to a gene: 14. The CDR3 sequence is CASSPLPRDRDTDTQYF. The CDR3 bases are TGTGCCAGTAGCCCTCTCCCCCGGGACAGAGACACAGATACGCAGTATTTT.

The V and J genes are TRBV5-1 and TRBJ2-7, with D hard to call. This CDR3 has 15 amino acids. The germline CDR1 and CDR2 sequences are SGHRS and YFSETQ. Trimming took 1 base from V and 1 from J, leaving 12 bases between them. CDR3 nucleotide sequence: TGCGCCAGCAGCTTGTCTCCAAATCCTTCCTACGAGCAGTACTTC. Protein product: CASSLSPNPSYEQYF.

This clonotype was found many times. CDR3 nucleotide sequence: TGCAGTGCTAGCCCAAGAAGCTCCTACGAGCAGTACTTC. It yields the protein CSASPRSSYEQYF. This chain joins TRBV20-1 and TRBJ2-7, with D unresolved. CDR1 and CDR2 from the germline V gene are DFQATT and SNEGSKA (reference sequence). V shed 3 bases and J shed 0 bases, with 9 bases lying between them. There are 13 residues in the CDR3.